What follows are 2 T cell receptor beta chains derived from one specimen sequenced in a study of blood T cell repertoires in COVID-19. This table comes from immunoSEQ multiplex PCR, and its TCRdb copy is limited to in-frame clones, with some not included. The data show about 81,000 clones, with roughly 88% seen just once and about 25% held by the top ten. The specimen sequenced was peripheral blood. Every receptor here comes from a human donor in a cohort sampled during active COVID-19.

This clone is a singleton in its sample. V and J are TRBV5-6 and TRBJ2-1, with 11 bases lining up with TRBD2. Trimming took 0 bases from V and 6 from J; bases not matched to a gene: 5. The V gene's germline CDR1 is SGHDT and CDR2 YYEEEE. The CDR3 spans 16 residues. The CDR3 here is CASSLDFLAGGNEQFF. For the CDR3, the DNA is TGTGCCAGCAGCTTGGATTTTCTAGCGGGGGGCAATGAGCAGTTCTTC.

The chain has TRBV7-9 and TRBJ1-2; TRBD1 aligns across 9 bases. The CDR3 extends over 13 amino acids. Trimming took 5 bases from V and 8 from J; bases not matched to a gene: 6. Germline V gene data show CDR1 as SEHNR and CDR2 as FQNEAQ (reference sequence). The CDR3 nucleotides read TGTGCCAGCAGCGGAACAGGGGGCGAAGGCTACACCTTC. It translates to CASSGTGGEGYTF.